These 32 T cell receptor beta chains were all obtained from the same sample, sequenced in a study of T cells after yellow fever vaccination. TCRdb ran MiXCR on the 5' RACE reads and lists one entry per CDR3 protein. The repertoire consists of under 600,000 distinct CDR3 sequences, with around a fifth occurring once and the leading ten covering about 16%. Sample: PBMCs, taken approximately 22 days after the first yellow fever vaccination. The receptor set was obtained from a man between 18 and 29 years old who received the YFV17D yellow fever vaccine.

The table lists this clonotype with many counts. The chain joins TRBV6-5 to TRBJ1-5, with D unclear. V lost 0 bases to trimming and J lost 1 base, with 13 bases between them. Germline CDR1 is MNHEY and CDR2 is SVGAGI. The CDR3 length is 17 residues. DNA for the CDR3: TGTGCCAGCAGTTACTCGTTTCCTCCCACAAGCAATCAGCCCCAGCATTTT. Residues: CASSYSFPPTSNQPQHF.

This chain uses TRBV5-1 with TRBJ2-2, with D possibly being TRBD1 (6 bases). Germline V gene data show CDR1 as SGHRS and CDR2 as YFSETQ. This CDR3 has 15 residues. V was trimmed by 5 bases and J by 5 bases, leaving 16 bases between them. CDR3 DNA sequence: TGCGCCAGCAGTACCGGGACACACATGACCGGGGAGCTGTTTTTT. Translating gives CASSTGTHMTGELFF.

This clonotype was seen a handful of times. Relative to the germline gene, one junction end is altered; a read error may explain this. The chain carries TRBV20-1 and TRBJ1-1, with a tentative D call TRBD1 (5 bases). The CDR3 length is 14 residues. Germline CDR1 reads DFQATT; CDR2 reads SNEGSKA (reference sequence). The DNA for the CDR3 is TGCAGTGCCAGAGAGGGGATTATTGGAACTGAAGCTTTCTTT. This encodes CSAREGIIGTEAFF.

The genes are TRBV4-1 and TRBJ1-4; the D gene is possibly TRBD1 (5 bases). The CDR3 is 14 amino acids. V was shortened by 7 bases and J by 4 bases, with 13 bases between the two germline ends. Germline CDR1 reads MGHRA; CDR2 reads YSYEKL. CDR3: CASTPGDFNEKLFF. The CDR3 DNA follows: TGCGCCAGCACCCCGGGGGATTTTAATGAAAAACTGTTTTTT.

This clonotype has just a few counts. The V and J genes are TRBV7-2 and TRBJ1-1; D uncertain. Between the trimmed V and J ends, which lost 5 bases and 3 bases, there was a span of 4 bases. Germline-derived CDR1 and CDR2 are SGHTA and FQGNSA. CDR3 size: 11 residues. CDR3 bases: TGTGCCAGCAGCGAATACACTGAAGCTTTCTTT. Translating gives CASSEYTEAFF.

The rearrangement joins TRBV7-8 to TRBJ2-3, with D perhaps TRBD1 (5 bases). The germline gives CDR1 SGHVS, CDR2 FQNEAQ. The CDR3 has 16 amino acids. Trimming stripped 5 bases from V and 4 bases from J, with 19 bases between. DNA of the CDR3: TGTGCCAGCAGCCCACTTGGGGCTTCGTTCCCAGATACGCAGTATTTT. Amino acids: CASSPLGASFPDTQYF.

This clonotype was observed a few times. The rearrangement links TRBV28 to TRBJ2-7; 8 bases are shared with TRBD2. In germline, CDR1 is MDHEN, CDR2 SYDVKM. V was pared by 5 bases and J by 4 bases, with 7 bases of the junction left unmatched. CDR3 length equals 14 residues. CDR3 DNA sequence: TGTGCCAGCAGTCCCGGGGGGGCCGGGTACGAGCAGTACGTC. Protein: CASSPGGAGYEQYV.

The CDR3 spells CASSPTGGGDEQFF. The CDR3 DNA follows: TGTGCCAGCAGCCCGACAGGGGGCGGGGATGAGCAGTTCTTC. The chain employs TRBV7-2 and TRBJ2-1; 10 bases are shared with TRBD1. Germline CDR1 SGHTA, CDR2 FQGNSA. This CDR3 comprises 14 residues. Trimming removed 5 bases from V and 8 bases from J; junction bases left unmatched: 6.

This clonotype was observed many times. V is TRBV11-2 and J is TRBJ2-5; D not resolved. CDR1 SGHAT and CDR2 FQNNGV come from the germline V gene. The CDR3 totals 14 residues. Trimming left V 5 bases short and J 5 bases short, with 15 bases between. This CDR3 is CASSLRLAGETQYF. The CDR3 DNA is TGTGCCAGCAGCCTAAGGCTGGCTGGGGAGACCCAGTACTTC. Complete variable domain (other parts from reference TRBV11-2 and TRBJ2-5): EAGVAQSPRYKIIEKRQSVAFWCNPISGHATLYWYQQILGQGPKLLIQFQNNGVVDDSQLPKDRFSAERLKGVDSTLKIQPAKLEDSAVYLCASSLRLAGETQYFGPGTRLLVL.

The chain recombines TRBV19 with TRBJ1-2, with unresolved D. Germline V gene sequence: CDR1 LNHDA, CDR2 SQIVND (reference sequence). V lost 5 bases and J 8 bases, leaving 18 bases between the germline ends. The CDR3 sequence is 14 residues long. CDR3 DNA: TGTGCCAGTAGTCCTTTGGTAATGAAGGACGGCTACACCTTC. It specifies CASSPLVMKDGYTF.

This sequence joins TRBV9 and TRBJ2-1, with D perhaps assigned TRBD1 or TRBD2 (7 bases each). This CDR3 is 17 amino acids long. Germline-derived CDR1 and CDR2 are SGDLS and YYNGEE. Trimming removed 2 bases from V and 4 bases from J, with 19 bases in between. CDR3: CASSVIPGGALYNEQFF. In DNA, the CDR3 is TGTGCCAGCAGCGTCATCCCAGGGGGGGCCCTATACAATGAGCAGTTCTTC.

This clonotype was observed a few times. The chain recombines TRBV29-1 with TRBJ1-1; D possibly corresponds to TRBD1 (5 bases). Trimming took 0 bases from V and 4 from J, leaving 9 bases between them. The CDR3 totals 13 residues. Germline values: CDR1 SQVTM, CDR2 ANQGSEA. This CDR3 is CSVEDRGGTEAFF. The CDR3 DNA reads TGCAGCGTTGAAGATCGGGGGGGCACTGAAGCTTTCTTT.

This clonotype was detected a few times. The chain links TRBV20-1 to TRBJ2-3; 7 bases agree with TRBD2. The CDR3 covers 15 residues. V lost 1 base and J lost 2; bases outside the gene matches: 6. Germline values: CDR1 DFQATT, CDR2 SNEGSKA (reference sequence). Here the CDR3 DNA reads TGCAGTGCTAGAGTTTGGGGGGGGGACACAGATACGCAGTATTTT. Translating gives CSARVWGGDTDTQYF.

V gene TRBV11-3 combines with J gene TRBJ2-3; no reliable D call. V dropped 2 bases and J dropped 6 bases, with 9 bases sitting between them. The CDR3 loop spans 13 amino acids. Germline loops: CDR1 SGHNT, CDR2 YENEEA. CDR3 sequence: CASSLSLADTQYF. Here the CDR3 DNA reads TGTGCCAGCAGCTTATCCTTGGCGGATACGCAGTATTTT.

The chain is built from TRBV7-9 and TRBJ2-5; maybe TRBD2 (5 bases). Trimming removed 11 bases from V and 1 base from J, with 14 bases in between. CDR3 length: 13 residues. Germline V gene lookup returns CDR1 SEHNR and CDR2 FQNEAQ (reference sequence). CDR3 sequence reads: CAEDGRGQETQYF. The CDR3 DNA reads TGTGCCGAAGATGGACGGGGCCAAGAGACCCAGTACTTC.

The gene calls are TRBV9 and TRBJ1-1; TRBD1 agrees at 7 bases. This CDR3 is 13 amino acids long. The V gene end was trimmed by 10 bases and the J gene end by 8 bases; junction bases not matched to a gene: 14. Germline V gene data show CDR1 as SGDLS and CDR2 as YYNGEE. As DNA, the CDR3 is TGTGCCGGAGGATCTACCGGGACAGCAGAAGCTTTCTTT. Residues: CAGGSTGTAEAFF.

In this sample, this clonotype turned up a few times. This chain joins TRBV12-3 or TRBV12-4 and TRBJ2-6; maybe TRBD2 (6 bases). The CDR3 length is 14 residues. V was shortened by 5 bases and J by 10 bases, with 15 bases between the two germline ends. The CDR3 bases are TGTGCCAGCAGTCGAGGACCGGGACTTAACGTCCTGACTTTC. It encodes CASSRGPGLNVLTF.

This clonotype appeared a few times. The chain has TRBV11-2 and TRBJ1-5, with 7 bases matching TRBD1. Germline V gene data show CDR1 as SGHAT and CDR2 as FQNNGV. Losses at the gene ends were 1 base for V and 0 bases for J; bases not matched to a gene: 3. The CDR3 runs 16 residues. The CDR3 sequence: CASSLGTGGSNQPQHF. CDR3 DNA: TGTGCCAGCAGCTTAGGGACAGGAGGTAGCAATCAGCCCCAGCATTTT.

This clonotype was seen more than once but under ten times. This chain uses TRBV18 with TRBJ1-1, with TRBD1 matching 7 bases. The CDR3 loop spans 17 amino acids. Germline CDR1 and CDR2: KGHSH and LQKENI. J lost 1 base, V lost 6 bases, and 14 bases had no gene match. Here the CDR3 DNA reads TGTGCCAGCTCCCCTTACCGGGACAGCCGGCCGAACACTGAAGCTTTCTTT. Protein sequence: CASSPYRDSRPNTEAFF.

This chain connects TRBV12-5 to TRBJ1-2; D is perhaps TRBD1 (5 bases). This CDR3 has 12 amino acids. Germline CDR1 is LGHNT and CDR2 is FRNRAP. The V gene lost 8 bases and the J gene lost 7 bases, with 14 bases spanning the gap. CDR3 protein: CASPTLGGGYTF. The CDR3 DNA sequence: TGTGCTAGTCCCACATTGGGGGGTGGCTACACCTTC.

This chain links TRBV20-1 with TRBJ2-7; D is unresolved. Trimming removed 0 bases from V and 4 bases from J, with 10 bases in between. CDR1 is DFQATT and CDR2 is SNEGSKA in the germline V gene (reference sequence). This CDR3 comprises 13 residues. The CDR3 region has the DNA TGCAGTGCTAGAGATCCGGCCTCATACGAGCAGTACGTC. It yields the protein CSARDPASYEQYV.

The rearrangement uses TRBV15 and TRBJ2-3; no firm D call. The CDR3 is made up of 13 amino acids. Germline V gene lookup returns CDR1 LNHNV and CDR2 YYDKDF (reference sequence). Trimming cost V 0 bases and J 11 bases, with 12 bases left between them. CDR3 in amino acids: CATSRDRARMQYF. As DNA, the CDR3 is TGTGCCACCAGCAGAGATCGGGCCAGGATGCAGTATTTT.

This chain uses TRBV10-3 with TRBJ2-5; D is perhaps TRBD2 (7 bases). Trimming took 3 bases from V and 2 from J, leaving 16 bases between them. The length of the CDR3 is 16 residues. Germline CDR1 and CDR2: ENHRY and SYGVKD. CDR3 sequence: CAISDPGRGEQETQYF. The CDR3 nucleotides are TGTGCCATCAGTGATCCTGGGAGGGGGGAACAAGAGACCCAGTACTTC.

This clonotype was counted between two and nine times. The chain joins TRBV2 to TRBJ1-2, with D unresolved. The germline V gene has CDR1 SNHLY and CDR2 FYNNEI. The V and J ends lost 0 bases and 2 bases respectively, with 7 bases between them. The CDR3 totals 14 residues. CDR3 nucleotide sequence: TGTGCCAGCAGTGAAGCAGAAGCCAACTATGGCTACACCTTC. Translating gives CASSEAEANYGYTF.

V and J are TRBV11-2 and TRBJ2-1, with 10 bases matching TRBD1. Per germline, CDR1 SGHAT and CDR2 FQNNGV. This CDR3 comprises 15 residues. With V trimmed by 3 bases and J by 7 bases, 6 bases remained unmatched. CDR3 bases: TGTGCCAGCAGCTTCGTGACAGGGGGCTGGAATGAGCAGTTCTTC. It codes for CASSFVTGGWNEQFF.

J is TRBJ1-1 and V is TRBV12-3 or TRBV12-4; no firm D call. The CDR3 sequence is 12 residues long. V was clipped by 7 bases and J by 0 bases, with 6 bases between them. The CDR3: CASNSMNTEAFF. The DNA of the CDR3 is TGTGCCAGCAACTCGATGAACACTGAAGCTTTCTTT.

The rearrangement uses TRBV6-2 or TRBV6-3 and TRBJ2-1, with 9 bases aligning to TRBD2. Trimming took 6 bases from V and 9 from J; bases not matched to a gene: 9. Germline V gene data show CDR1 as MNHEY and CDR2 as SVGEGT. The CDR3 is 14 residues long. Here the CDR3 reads CASRGSGGFIEQFF. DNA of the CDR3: TGTGCCAGCAGGGGTAGCGGGGGATTTATTGAGCAGTTCTTC.

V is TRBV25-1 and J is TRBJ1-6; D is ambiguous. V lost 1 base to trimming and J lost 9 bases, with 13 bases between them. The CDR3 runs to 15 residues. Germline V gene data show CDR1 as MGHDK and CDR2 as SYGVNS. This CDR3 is CASSEFEVWVSPLHF. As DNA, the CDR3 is TGTGCCAGCAGTGAATTTGAGGTCTGGGTTTCACCCCTCCACTTT. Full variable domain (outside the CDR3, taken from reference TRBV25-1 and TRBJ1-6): EADIYQTPRYLVIGTGKKITLECSQTMGHDKMYWYQQDPGMELHLIHYSYGVNSTEKGDLSSESTVSRIRTEHFPLTLESARPSHTSQYLCASSEFEVWVSPLHFGNGTRLTVT.

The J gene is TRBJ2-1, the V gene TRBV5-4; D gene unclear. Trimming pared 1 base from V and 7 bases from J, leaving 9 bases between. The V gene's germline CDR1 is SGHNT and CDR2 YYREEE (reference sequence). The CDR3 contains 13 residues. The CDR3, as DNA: TGTGCCAGCAGCTTGTCCCAGAGTAATGAGCAGTTCTTC. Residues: CASSLSQSNEQFF.

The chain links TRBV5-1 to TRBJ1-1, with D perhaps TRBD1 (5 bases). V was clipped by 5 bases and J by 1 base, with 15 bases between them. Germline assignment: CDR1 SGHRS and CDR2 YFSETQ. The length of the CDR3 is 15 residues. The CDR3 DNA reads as TGCGCCAGCAGGGGTCGCTGGGACCAGAACACTGAAGCTTTCTTT. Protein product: CASRGRWDQNTEAFF.

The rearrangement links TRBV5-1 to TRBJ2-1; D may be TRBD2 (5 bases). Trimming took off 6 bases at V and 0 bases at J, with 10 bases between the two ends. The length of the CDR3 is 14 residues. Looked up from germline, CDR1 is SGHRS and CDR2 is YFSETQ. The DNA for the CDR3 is TGCGCCAGCAATGAGGGTCACTCCTACAATGAGCAGTTCTTC. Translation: CASNEGHSYNEQFF.

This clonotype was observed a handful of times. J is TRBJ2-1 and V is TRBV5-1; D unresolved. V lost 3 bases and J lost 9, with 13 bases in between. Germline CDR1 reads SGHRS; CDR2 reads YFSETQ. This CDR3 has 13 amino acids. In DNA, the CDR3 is TGCGCCAGCAGCTACGGCCGGTCGGGTGAGCAGTTCTTC. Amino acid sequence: CASSYGRSGEQFF.